This TCR beta chain was observed in a study of persistence of HIV-infected CD4 T cells. Study-level information: Suppressive ART had lasted a median of about 8 years. Points from the study as a whole: TCR analyses could not target the rare provirus-carrying CMV-responding cells. TCR oligoclonality correlated with proviral oligoclonality in the same sorted populations.

This nonspecific control used anti-CD3/anti-CD28 bead stimulation of CD4+ T cells. CD4+ T cells upregulating both CD40 ligand and CD69 were sorted as responding cells. Before stimulation, PBMCs underwent CD8+ T cell depletion. Sequencing used immunoSEQ version 4 in survey mode. Libraries were prepared by immunoSEQ multiplex PCR; TCRdb keeps only in-frame clonotypes and omits some of them. The sample lists 35,000 to 50,000 clones; approximately 89% were seen once. In germline, CDR1 is MNHEY, CDR2 SVGAGI. This CDR3 is built from 14 residues. V was pared by 7 bases and J by 6 bases, with 19 bases between. Worth noting for this clone: The antigen remains undetermined.

The gene calls are TRBV6-5 and TRBJ2-7, with D possibly TRBD1 on 6 matching bases. The source material was CD4+ T cells sorted from PBMCs after 18-hour stimulation, sampled from a patient who received antiretroviral therapy. The TCR sequence derives from an adult man with HIV who was CMV-seropositive. For the CDR3, the DNA is TGTGCCAGCAAGTTTAGTGCAGGGGCGGGCGAGCAGTACTTC. This gives the protein CASKFSAGAGEQYF.